This T cell receptor (beta chain) stems from a study of cytomegalovirus exposure and HLA in healthy donors. Study observations and caveats: In the analysis, some V segments, TRBV6-2 and TRBV6-3 included, were excluded as indistinguishable. Rates of TCR association differed by HLA locus in a later analysis, with DRB1 highest and HLA-C lowest. Most of the TCR beta V segments (in an earlier analysis) were productive either about 87% or about 30% of the time. A further, later analysis showed that HLA-associated TCR beta chains (compared with equally common others) were more clonally expanded.

As regards this clone: The antigen remains unidentified.

Germline V gene sequence: CDR1 SGHTA, CDR2 FQGNSA. Trimming removed 0 bases from V and 6 bases from J; junction bases left unmatched: 6. The CDR3 is made up of 16 amino acids. The PCR employed 60 Vbeta primers together with 13 Jbeta primers. TCRdb's copy holds only in-frame clones and misses some; the assay was immunoSEQ multiplex PCR. This table holds approximately 200,000 clones, around 83% found once. The V gene is TRBV7-2, the J gene TRBJ2-2, with 8 bases that match TRBD1. The sample comprised PBMCs. The source of this sequence is a girl under 18 in good health and CMV-seronegative. The CDR3 nucleotides read TGTGCCAGCAGCTTAGCGGCAGGGGGCAAGGCCGGGGAGCTGTTTTTT. This encodes CASSLAAGGKAGELFF.